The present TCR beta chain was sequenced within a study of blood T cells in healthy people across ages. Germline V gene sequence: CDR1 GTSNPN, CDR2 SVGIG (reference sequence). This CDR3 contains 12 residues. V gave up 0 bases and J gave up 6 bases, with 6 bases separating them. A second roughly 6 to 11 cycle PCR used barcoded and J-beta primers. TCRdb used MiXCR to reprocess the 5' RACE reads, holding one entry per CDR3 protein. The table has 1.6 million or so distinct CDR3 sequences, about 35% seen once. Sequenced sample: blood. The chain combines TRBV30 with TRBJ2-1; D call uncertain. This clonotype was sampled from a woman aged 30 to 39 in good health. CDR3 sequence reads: CAWSVKVNEQFF. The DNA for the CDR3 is TGTGCCTGGAGTGTAAAGGTCAATGAGCAGTTCTTC.